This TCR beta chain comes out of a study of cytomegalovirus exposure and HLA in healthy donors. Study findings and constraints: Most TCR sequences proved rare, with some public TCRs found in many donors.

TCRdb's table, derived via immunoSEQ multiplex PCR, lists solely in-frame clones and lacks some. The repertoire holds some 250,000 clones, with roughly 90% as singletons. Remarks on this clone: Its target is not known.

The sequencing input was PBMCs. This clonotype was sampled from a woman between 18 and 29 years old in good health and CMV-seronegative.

The CDR3 DNA is TGTGCCAGCAGTTCATTACTGGGGGGTAATTCACCCCTCCACTTT. Protein sequence: CASSSLLGGNSPLHF. The gene calls are TRBV6-5 and TRBJ1-6, with D possibly being TRBD1 (5 bases). This CDR3 has 15 amino acids. Trimming pared 4 bases from V and 6 bases from J, leaving 13 bases between. Germline loops: CDR1 MNHEY, CDR2 SVGAGI.